These T cell receptor beta chains were read from a single sample in a study of blood T cell repertoires in COVID-19. Assay: immunoSEQ multiplex PCR; the TCRdb copy retains only in-frame clones and omits some. The sample comprises a few hundred thousand clones, roughly nine tenths of which are singletons, and roughly 3.7% rests with the top ten. The sample was PBMCs or T cells enriched from blood (not recorded which). Receptors originate from a woman aged 18-29 years in a cohort exposed to, infected with or recovered from COVID-19 (not recorded which). Both conserved end residues are part of each CDR3. A D gene is named only where the DNA matches it firmly. Size tells how often a clone was seen (once, few, many) or the class of an expanded clone, and some rows leave it out.

cdr3_nt: TGTGCCAGCAGTGAATGGACAGGGTTGGATTCACCCCTCCACTTT
cdr3_aa: CASSEWTGLDSPLHF
clone_size: NA
v_call: TRBV2
j_call: TRBJ1-6
d_call: TRBD1

cdr3_nt: TGTGCCAGCAGCCCTACAGGGGGCTGGGGCTACACCTTC
cdr3_aa: CASSPTGGWGYTF
clone_size: NA
v_call: TRBV28
j_call: TRBJ1-2
d_call: TRBD1

cdr3_nt: TGTGCCAGCAGCCTTGGACAGGGCGCGACCCAGTACTTC
cdr3_aa: CASSLGQGATQYF
clone_size: NA
v_call: TRBV9
j_call: TRBJ2-5
d_call: TRBD1

cdr3_nt: TGTGCCAGCTCACCAGAAGGGGGCGAGCAGTACTTC
cdr3_aa: CASSPEGGEQYF
clone_size: NA
v_call: TRBV18
j_call: TRBJ2-7
d_call: NA

cdr3_nt: TGCGCCAGCAGCCACACAGTGAACACCGGGGAGCTGTTTTTT
cdr3_aa: CASSHTVNTGELFF
clone_size: NA
v_call: TRBV4-1
j_call: TRBJ2-2
d_call: NA

cdr3_nt: TGTGCCAGTAGTACGGGGAGGGGAGAGGAATCTGAAGCTTTCTTT
cdr3_aa: CASSTGRGEESEAFF
clone_size: NA
v_call: TRBV19
j_call: TRBJ1-1
d_call: NA

cdr3_nt: TGTGCCAGCAGCGTAGCTGGGGGCCGGAACACCGGGGAGCTGTTTTTT
cdr3_aa: CASSVAGGRNTGELFF
clone_size: once
v_call: TRBV9
j_call: TRBJ2-2
d_call: NA

cdr3_nt: TGTGCCAGCAGCTTAGGCGGGGCCATGGGAAACTATGGCTACACCTTC
cdr3_aa: CASSLGGAMGNYGYTF
clone_size: NA
v_call: TRBV7-9
j_call: TRBJ1-2
d_call: NA

cdr3_nt: TGTGCCAGCAGCTTAGGGCTCCAGGCAGATACGCAGTATTTT
cdr3_aa: CASSLGLQADTQYF
clone_size: NA
v_call: TRBV11-2
j_call: TRBJ2-3
d_call: NA

cdr3_nt: TGTGCCAGCAGCTTTTTTGCGGGGGCACCCTACGAGCAGTACTTC
cdr3_aa: CASSFFAGAPYEQYF
clone_size: NA
v_call: TRBV5-5
j_call: TRBJ2-7
d_call: NA

cdr3_nt: TGTGCCAGTAGTATAGATCGACAGGGGGCCTCACCCCTCCACTTT
cdr3_aa: CASSIDRQGASPLHF
clone_size: NA
v_call: TRBV19
j_call: TRBJ1-6
d_call: TRBD1

cdr3_nt: TGTGCCAGCAGTGAAGCGAAGACAGCGATGGGGCGCTACACCTTC
cdr3_aa: CASSEAKTAMGRYTF
clone_size: NA
v_call: TRBV6-1
j_call: TRBJ1-2
d_call: NA

cdr3_nt: TGTGCCAGCAGCTCCCTCGTATACGAGCAGTACTTC
cdr3_aa: CASSSLVYEQYF
clone_size: few
v_call: TRBV11-2
j_call: TRBJ2-7
d_call: NA

cdr3_nt: TGCGCCAGCAGTAGTGAGACAGGGGGCTTCTACGAGCAGTACTTC
cdr3_aa: CASSSETGGFYEQYF
clone_size: NA
v_call: TRBV5-1
j_call: TRBJ2-7
d_call: TRBD1

cdr3_nt: TGTGCCAGCAGCTTAGGGCAGGTTGACGGCTACACCTTC
cdr3_aa: CASSLGQVDGYTF
clone_size: NA
v_call: TRBV11-2
j_call: TRBJ1-2
d_call: NA

cdr3_nt: TGTGCCAGTAGTATTGGCGGGCAGCCCCAGCATTTT
cdr3_aa: CASSIGGQPQHF
clone_size: NA
v_call: TRBV19
j_call: TRBJ1-5
d_call: NA

cdr3_nt: TGTGCCAGCAGTTCTCCGGGACTAGGACCGGAGACCCAGTACTTC
cdr3_aa: CASSSPGLGPETQYF
clone_size: NA
v_call: TRBV27
j_call: TRBJ2-5
d_call: TRBD2

cdr3_nt: TGTGCCAGCAGCCCATGGAGGGGCTACGAGCAGTACTTC
cdr3_aa: CASSPWRGYEQYF
clone_size: few
v_call: TRBV5-6
j_call: TRBJ2-7
d_call: NA

cdr3_nt: TGTGCCAGCAGCTTAAGCGGGGGGTTCTACGAGCAGTACTTC
cdr3_aa: CASSLSGGFYEQYF
clone_size: NA
v_call: TRBV7-2
j_call: TRBJ2-7
d_call: TRBD2

cdr3_nt: TGTGCCAGCAGTTTTACACCCTATGGCTACACCTTC
cdr3_aa: CASSFTPYGYTF
clone_size: NA
v_call: TRBV28
j_call: TRBJ1-2
d_call: NA

cdr3_nt: TGTGCCAGCAGTGAAGTGACGCAGGTCGATCAGCCCCAGCATTTT
cdr3_aa: CASSEVTQVDQPQHF
clone_size: NA
v_call: TRBV6-1
j_call: TRBJ1-5
d_call: NA

cdr3_nt: TGCAGCGTTGAAGAAGGGACTAGCGGGAGGACGGTCAAAAACATTCAGTACTTC
cdr3_aa: CSVEEGTSGRTVKNIQYF
clone_size: NA
v_call: TRBV29-1
j_call: TRBJ2-4
d_call: TRBD2

cdr3_nt: TGTGCCAGCGGAAAATGGGGACAGGGGGTGATGGGCACTGAAGCTTTCTTT
cdr3_aa: CASGKWGQGVMGTEAFF
clone_size: NA
v_call: TRBV5-6
j_call: TRBJ1-1
d_call: TRBD1

cdr3_nt: TGTGCCACCAGTGATAATCGGCAGGGGCATTCGAACACTGAAGCTTTCTTT
cdr3_aa: CATSDNRQGHSNTEAFF
clone_size: NA
v_call: TRBV24-1
j_call: TRBJ1-1
d_call: NA

cdr3_nt: TGTGCCAGCAGTGAGGGGGCGCGGTACGAGCAGTACTTC
cdr3_aa: CASSEGARYEQYF
clone_size: NA
v_call: TRBV25-1
j_call: TRBJ2-7
d_call: NA

cdr3_nt: TGTGCCGGCTTAAGGGACAGGGGCCATCCCTCTGGAAACACCATATATTTT
cdr3_aa: CAGLRDRGHPSGNTIYF
clone_size: NA
v_call: TRBV7-9
j_call: TRBJ1-3
d_call: TRBD1

cdr3_nt: TGTGCCAGCAGTTTAACGAGGAGGGGGCCTGGGTACGAGCAGTACTTC
cdr3_aa: CASSLTRRGPGYEQYF
clone_size: NA
v_call: TRBV27
j_call: TRBJ2-7
d_call: NA

cdr3_nt: TGTGCCAGCAGTTCCCACTACGAGCAGTACTTC
cdr3_aa: CASSSHYEQYF
clone_size: NA
v_call: TRBV12-3/TRBV12-4
j_call: TRBJ2-7
d_call: NA